This TCR beta chain was sequenced during a study of T cell changes during pregnancy in multiple sclerosis. Using immunoSEQ multiplex PCR, the repertoire was profiled, and TCRdb retains in-frame clones only, with some absent. The sample shows about 74,000 clones, roughly 92% of them seen only once. Germline CDR1 reads MDHEN; CDR2 reads SYDVKM. The CDR3 totals 15 residues. The J segment lost 2 bases and the V segment lost 5 bases, leaving 5 bases of the junction unmatched. The chain recombines TRBV28 with TRBJ2-5, with 10 bases aligning to TRBD2. Sequenced material: peripheral blood, taken after pregnancy. This TCR came from a female donor in good health, enrolled as a control in a pregnancy study. The CDR3 loop reads CASSPSGGWQETQYF. The DNA of the CDR3 is TGTGCCAGCAGTCCTAGCGGGGGTTGGCAAGAGACCCAGTACTTC.